This is a list of T cell receptor beta chains from one sample in a study of post-analysis software for immune sequencing data. TCRdb re-called the PCR reads with MiXCR, one entry per CDR3 protein. The sample holds about 400,000 distinct CDR3 sequences, around a third seen once. Sequenced: blood. All receptors come from a girl aged 5-17 years with multiple sclerosis. CDR3s include the opening cysteine and the closing phenylalanine or tryptophan. D genes are given only for firm matches. Clone size is shown for a subset of rows, as once, few, many or a class of expanded clone.

V gene: TRBV5-5; J gene: TRBJ1-4; D gene: -; clone size: -; CDR3 DNA: TGTGCCAGCAGCTTGCGGCAGATTAATGAAAAACTGTTTTTT; CDR3 protein: CASSLRQINEKLFF
V gene: TRBV5-8; J gene: TRBJ2-3; D gene: TRBD2; clone size: -; CDR3 DNA: TGTGCCAGCAGCTTACTCGGGGTCGGGGGGACAGATACGCAGTATTTT; CDR3 protein: CASSLLGVGGTDTQYF
V gene: TRBV4-3; J gene: TRBJ2-7; D gene: -; clone size: few; CDR3 DNA: TGCGCCAGCAGCCAAGAGTTACAGGGGGGGTACGAGCAGTACTTC; CDR3 protein: CASSQELQGGYEQYF
V gene: TRBV4-2; J gene: TRBJ2-3; D gene: TRBD1; clone size: -; CDR3 DNA: TGTGCCAGCAGCCAACTCTCGGGACAGTCTAGCACAGATACGCAGTATTTT; CDR3 protein: CASSQLSGQSSTDTQYF
V gene: TRBV20-1; J gene: TRBJ2-1; D gene: -; clone size: few; CDR3 DNA: TGCAGTGCTAGATCCGGACAGACCTACAATGAGCAGTTCTTC; CDR3 protein: CSARSGQTYNEQFF
V gene: TRBV5-4; J gene: TRBJ1-1; D gene: -; clone size: -; CDR3 DNA: TGTGCCAGCAGCTTTGCCGGGGACACTAACACTGAAGCTTTCTTT; CDR3 protein: CASSFAGDTNTEAFF
V gene: TRBV27; J gene: TRBJ1-1; D gene: -; clone size: -; CDR3 DNA: TGTGCCAGCAGTTTATGGGGGACACATGGGGGGCGCACTGAAGCTTTCTTT; CDR3 protein: CASSLWGTHGGRTEAFF
V gene: TRBV10-3; J gene: TRBJ1-6; D gene: -; clone size: few; CDR3 DNA: TGTGCCATCAGTGCCGGTCAGGGTAATTCACCCCTCCACTTT; CDR3 protein: CAISAGQGNSPLHF
V gene: TRBV6-5; J gene: TRBJ2-7; D gene: -; clone size: few; CDR3 DNA: TGTGCCAGCAACACGACGGCCACCTACGAGCAGTACTTC; CDR3 protein: CASNTTATYEQYF
V gene: TRBV4-3; J gene: TRBJ2-1; D gene: TRBD2; clone size: -; CDR3 DNA: TGCGCCAGCAGTGAAGATCGGGCAGGGCGGGGGAATGAGCAGTTCTTC; CDR3 protein: CASSEDRAGRGNEQFF
V gene: TRBV29-1; J gene: TRBJ2-1; D gene: -; clone size: -; CDR3 DNA: TGCAGCGCCGGAGGGGAAGCAGGGCTCAATGAGCAGTTCTTC; CDR3 protein: CSAGGEAGLNEQFF
V gene: TRBV6-2/TRBV6-3; J gene: TRBJ2-5; D gene: TRBD1; clone size: -; CDR3 DNA: TGTGCCAGCAGTTCAGGGACAGCTTTCCAAGAGACCCAGTACTTC; CDR3 protein: CASSSGTAFQETQYF
V gene: TRBV6-5; J gene: TRBJ1-1; D gene: -; clone size: few; CDR3 DNA: TGTGCCAGCAGTTACTCAGAGGTAAACGTAGAAGCTTTCTTT; CDR3 protein: CASSYSEVNVEAFF
V gene: TRBV20-1; J gene: TRBJ2-3; D gene: -; clone size: few; CDR3 DNA: TGCAGTGCTAGAGTGGCAGGGGCGAAGGTGGCAGATACGCAGTATTTT; CDR3 protein: CSARVAGAKVADTQYF
V gene: TRBV27; J gene: TRBJ2-7; D gene: -; clone size: -; CDR3 DNA: TGTGCCAGCAGTTTCGCGGGACAGTCCTACGAGCAGTACTTC; CDR3 protein: CASSFAGQSYEQYF
V gene: TRBV10-3; J gene: TRBJ1-1; D gene: -; clone size: few; CDR3 DNA: TGTGCCATCAGTGAGGCGGCCTTGGGACACCTTGAAGGTCGGGCTTTCTTT; CDR3 protein: CAISEAALGHLEGRAFF
V gene: TRBV5-5; J gene: TRBJ2-4; D gene: TRBD1; clone size: -; CDR3 DNA: TGTGCCAGCAGCTTTTTGACAGGGTCCAAAAACATTCGGTACTTC; CDR3 protein: CASSFLTGSKNIRYF
V gene: TRBV6-5; J gene: TRBJ1-1; D gene: -; clone size: -; CDR3 DNA: TGTGCCAGCAGAATACAGGACATGAACACTGAAGCTTTCTTT; CDR3 protein: CASRIQDMNTEAFF
V gene: TRBV5-1; J gene: TRBJ2-1; D gene: -; clone size: many; CDR3 DNA: TGTGCCAGCAGTCTGACGGGGTACAATGAGCAGTTCTTC; CDR3 protein: CASSLTGYNEQFF
V gene: TRBV12-3/TRBV12-4; J gene: TRBJ2-1; D gene: TRBD1; clone size: -; CDR3 DNA: TGTGCCAGCAGCCAAGTGGGACAGTACAATGAGCAGTTCTTC; CDR3 protein: CASSQVGQYNEQFF
V gene: TRBV5-1; J gene: TRBJ1-2; D gene: TRBD1; clone size: -; CDR3 DNA: TGCGCCAGCAGCTTGGGGGACAGGATTTCCCATGGCTACACCTTC; CDR3 protein: CASSLGDRISHGYTF
V gene: TRBV5-1; J gene: TRBJ1-5; D gene: -; clone size: -; CDR3 DNA: TGCGCCAGCAGCTGGGGGGTCAATCAGCCCCAGCATTTT; CDR3 protein: CASSWGVNQPQHF
V gene: TRBV3-1; J gene: TRBJ2-7; D gene: -; clone size: -; CDR3 DNA: TGTGCCAGCAGTCCCCCTCTACACTACGAGCAGTACTTC; CDR3 protein: CASSPPLHYEQYF
V gene: TRBV3-1; J gene: TRBJ2-5; D gene: -; clone size: -; CDR3 DNA: TGTGCCAGCAGCCATCCCCAAGAGGCCCAGTACTTC; CDR3 protein: CASSHPQEAQYF
V gene: TRBV3-1; J gene: TRBJ2-5; D gene: TRBD2; clone size: -; CDR3 DNA: TGTGCCAGCAGCCAATCCTGGGGGGCCGGACTAGCGGGGGAACAAGAGACCCAGTACTTC; CDR3 protein: CASSQSWGAGLAGEQETQYF